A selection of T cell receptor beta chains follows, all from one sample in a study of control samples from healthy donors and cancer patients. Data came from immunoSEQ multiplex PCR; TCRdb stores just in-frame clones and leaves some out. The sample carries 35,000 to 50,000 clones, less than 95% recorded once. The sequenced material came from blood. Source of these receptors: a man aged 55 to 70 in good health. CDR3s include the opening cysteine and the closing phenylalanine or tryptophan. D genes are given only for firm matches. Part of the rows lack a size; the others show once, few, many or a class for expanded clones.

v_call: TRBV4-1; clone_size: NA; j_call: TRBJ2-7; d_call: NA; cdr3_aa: CASSHFSPYEQYF; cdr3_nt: TGCGCCAGCAGCCATTTCTCCCCCTACGAGCAGTACTTC
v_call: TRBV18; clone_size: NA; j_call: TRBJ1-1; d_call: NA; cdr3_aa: CASSPQGLNTEAFF; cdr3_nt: TGTGCCAGCTCACCACAGGGTCTGAACACTGAAGCTTTCTTT
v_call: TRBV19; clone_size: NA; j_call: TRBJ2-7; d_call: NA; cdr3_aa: CASSMPPTGARTEQYF; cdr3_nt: TGTGCCAGTAGTATGCCGCCGACGGGAGCGAGGACCGAGCAGTACTTC
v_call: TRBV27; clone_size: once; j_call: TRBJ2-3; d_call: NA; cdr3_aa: CASMEFVTDTQYF; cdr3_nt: TGTGCCAGCATGGAATTTGTCACAGATACGCAGTATTTT
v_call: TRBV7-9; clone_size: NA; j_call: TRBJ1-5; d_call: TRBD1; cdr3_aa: CASSDQGGGNQPQHF; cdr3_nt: TGTGCCAGCAGCGATCAGGGGGGTGGCAATCAGCCCCAGCATTTT
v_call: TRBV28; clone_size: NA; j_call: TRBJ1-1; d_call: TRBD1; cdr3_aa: CASSSWTGGGPEAFF; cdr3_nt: TGTGCCAGCAGTTCATGGACAGGGGGGGGACCTGAAGCTTTCTTT
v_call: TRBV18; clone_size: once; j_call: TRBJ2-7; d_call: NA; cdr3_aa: CASSPDITTYEQYF; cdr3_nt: TGTGCCAGCTCACCGGATATAACAACCTACGAGCAGTACTTC
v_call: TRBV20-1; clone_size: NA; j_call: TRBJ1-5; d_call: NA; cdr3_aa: CSASGRVGNQPQHF; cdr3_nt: TGCAGTGCTAGTGGTAGGGTCGGGAATCAGCCCCAGCATTTT
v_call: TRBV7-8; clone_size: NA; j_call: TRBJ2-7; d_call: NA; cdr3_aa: CASSVAYEQYF; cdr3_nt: TGTGCCAGCAGCGTAGCCTACGAGCAGTACTTC
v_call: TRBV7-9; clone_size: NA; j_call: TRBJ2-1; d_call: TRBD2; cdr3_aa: CASSPLRLAGVWDEQFF; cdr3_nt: TGTGCCAGCAGCCCCCTAAGACTAGCGGGAGTTTGGGATGAGCAGTTCTTC
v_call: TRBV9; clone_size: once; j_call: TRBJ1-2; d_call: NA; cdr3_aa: CASSPPGDNYGYTF; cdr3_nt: TGTGCCAGCAGCCCCCCGGGGGATAACTATGGCTACACCTTC
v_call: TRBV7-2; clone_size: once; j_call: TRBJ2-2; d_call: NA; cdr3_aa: CASSRPAGVGPGAAGELFF; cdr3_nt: TGTGCCAGCAGCCGCCCGGCCGGGGTCGGGCCAGGGGCGGCCGGGGAGCTGTTTTTT
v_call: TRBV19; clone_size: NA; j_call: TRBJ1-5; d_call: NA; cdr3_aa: CASSYQGDQPQHF; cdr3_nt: TGTGCCAGTAGCTATCAGGGCGATCAGCCCCAGCATTTT
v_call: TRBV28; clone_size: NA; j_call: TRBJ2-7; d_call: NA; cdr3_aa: CASSADSYEQYF; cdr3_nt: TGTGCCAGCAGTGCCGACAGCTACGAGCAGTACTTC
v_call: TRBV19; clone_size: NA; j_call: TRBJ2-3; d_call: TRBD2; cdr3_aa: CASSMKASGTTTDTQYF; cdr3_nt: TGTGCCAGTAGTATGAAAGCTAGCGGGACTACCACAGATACGCAGTATTTT
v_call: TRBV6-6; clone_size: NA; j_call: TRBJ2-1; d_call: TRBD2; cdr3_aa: CASSYPGGLALGEQFF; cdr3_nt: TGTGCCAGCAGTTACCCTGGGGGACTAGCCCTGGGGGAGCAGTTCTTC
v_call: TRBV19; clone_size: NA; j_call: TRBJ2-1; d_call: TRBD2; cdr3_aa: CASSPTSGGYDEQFF; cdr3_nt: TGTGCCAGTAGTCCGACTAGCGGGGGTTACGATGAGCAGTTCTTC
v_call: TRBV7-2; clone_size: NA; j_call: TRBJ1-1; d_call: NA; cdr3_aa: CASSPRVDTEAFF; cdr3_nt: TGTGCCAGCAGCCCTCGGGTGGACACTGAAGCTTTCTTT
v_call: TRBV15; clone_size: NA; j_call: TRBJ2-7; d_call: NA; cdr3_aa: CATSKQATSYEQYF; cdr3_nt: TGTGCCACCAGCAAACAGGCAACCTCCTACGAGCAGTACTTC
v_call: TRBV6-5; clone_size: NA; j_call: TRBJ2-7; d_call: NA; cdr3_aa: CASRRGEGPYEQYF; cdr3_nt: TGTGCCAGCAGAAGGGGAGAGGGCCCCTACGAGCAGTACTTC
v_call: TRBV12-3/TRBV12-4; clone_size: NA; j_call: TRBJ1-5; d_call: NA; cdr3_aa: CASSRAKGQPQHF; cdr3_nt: TGTGCCAGCAGCCGGGCTAAGGGGCAGCCCCAGCATTTT
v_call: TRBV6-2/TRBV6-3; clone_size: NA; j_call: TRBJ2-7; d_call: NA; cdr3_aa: CASSYTIPGETSYEQYF; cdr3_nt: TGTGCCAGCAGTTACACCATTCCGGGAGAGACCTCCTACGAGCAGTACTTC
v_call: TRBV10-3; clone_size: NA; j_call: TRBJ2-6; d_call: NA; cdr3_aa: CAIRSSDSGANVLTF; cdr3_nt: TGTGCCATCAGATCCAGTGACTCTGGGGCCAACGTCCTGACTTTC
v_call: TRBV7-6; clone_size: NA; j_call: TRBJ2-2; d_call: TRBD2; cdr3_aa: CASREASGNTGELFF; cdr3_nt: TGTGCCAGCCGCGAGGCTAGCGGCAACACCGGGGAGCTGTTTTTT
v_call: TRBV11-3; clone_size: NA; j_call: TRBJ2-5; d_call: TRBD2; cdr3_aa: CARGGDWETETQYF; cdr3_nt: TGTGCCAGGGGGGGGGACTGGGAAACCGAGACCCAGTACTTC
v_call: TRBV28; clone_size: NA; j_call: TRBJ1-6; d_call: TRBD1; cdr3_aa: CASKDRVSSPLHF; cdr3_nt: TGTGCCAGCAAAGACAGGGTTAGTTCACCCCTCCACTTT
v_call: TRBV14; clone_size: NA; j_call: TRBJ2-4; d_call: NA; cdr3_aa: CASSPLRGPDRAKNIQYF; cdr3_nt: TGTGCCAGCAGCCCCTTGAGGGGACCCGACAGGGCCAAAAACATTCAGTACTTC
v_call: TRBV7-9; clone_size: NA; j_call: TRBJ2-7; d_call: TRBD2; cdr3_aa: CASSFFALRREDVHEQYF; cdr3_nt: TGTGCCAGCAGCTTTTTCGCATTGCGGCGGGAGGACGTCCACGAGCAGTACTTC
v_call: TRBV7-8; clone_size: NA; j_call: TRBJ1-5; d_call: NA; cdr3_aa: CASSRTTPGLRNQPQHF; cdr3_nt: TGTGCCAGCAGTCGGACTACCCCGGGCCTTAGAAATCAGCCCCAGCATTTT
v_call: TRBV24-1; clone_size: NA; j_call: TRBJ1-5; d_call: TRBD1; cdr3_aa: CATSSDRDNQPQHF; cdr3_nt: TGTGCCACCAGTTCGGACAGGGATAATCAGCCCCAGCATTTT
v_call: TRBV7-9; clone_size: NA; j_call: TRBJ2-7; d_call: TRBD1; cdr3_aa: CASSLGGTATSYEQYF; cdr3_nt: TGTGCCAGCAGCTTAGGGGGGACAGCTACTTCCTACGAGCAGTACTTC
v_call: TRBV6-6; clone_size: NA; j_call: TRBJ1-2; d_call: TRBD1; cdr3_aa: CASSYGGQDYGYTF; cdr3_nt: TGTGCCAGCAGTTACGGGGGACAGGACTATGGCTACACCTTC
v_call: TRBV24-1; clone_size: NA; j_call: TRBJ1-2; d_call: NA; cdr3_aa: CATSSREDYGYTF; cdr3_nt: TGTGCCACCAGTTCGAGGGAAGACTATGGCTACACCTTC
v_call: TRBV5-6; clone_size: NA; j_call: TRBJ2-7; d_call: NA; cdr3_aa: CASSFGAKQYF; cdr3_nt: TGTGCCAGCAGCTTCGGGGCTAAGCAGTACTTC
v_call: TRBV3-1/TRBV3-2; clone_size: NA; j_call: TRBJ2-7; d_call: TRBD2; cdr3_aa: CASSPFSGRRNEQYF; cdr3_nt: TGTGCCAGCAGCCCATTTAGCGGGAGGAGAAACGAGCAGTACTTC